The entry below gives a single TCR beta chain sequence along with its context. Its target is unknown. This specimen comes from a study of shared clonotypes between healthy human individuals. At the level of the study: Plates per donor: three CD4 naive, three CD4 memory, two CD8 naive, one CD8 memory. General observations from the study: Clonotypes shared by all four donors outscored non-shared clonotypes in generation probability.

For each subset, genomic DNA was distributed in equal portions over several immunoSEQ plates. The table came from immunoSEQ multiplex PCR; TCRdb's copy has only in-frame clones and leaves some out. Of around 2.1 million clones detected, roughly 95% appear once; the ten largest clones hold over 0.1%. Germline V gene lookup returns CDR1 MNHNS and CDR2 SASEGT. V shed 6 bases and J shed 2 bases, with 15 bases lying between them. The CDR3 spans 15 residues. Study donors comprised healthy, HIV-negative adults devoid of recent acute infection or vaccination. The specimen sequenced was naive CD4+ T cells sorted from blood. This sample's subset: CD45RA+ positively selected. The chain is built from TRBV6-1 and TRBJ2-3, with a tentative D call TRBD2 (5 bases). This TCR was recovered from a man in his late teens or twenties in good health. As DNA, the CDR3 is TGTGCCAGCAGCCCTTGGCGGGCGGCCACAGATACGCAGTATTTT. It yields the protein CASSPWRAATDTQYF.